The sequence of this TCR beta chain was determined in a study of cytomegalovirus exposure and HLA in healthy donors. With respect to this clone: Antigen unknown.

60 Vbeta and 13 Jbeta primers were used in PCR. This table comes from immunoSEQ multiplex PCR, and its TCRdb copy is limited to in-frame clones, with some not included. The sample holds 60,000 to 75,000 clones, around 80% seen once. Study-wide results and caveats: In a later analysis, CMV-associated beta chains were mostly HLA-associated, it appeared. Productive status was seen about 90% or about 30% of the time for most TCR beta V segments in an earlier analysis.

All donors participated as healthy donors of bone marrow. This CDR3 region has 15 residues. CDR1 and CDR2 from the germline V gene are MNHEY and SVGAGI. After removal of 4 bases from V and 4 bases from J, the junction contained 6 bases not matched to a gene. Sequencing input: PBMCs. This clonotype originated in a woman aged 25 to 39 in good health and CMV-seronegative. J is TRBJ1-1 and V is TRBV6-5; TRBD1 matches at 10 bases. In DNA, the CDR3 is TGTGCCAGCAGTTCTGCCCGGACAGGGGGCACTGAAGCTTTCTTT. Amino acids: CASSSARTGGTEAFF.